This record looks at one TCR beta chain sequence and its context. The CDR3 is 15 residues long. With V trimmed by 3 bases and J by 0 bases, 4 bases remained unmatched. CDR1 is SGHNT, CDR2 YYREEE, per germline (reference sequence). This sample is part of a study of blood T cell repertoires in COVID-19. Study in general: Acute and convalescent COVID-19 samples came from the United States, Italy and Spain.

Using immunoSEQ multiplex PCR, the repertoire was profiled, and TCRdb retains in-frame clones only, with some absent. The data hold tens of thousands of clones, with about 90% observed a single time. The receptor was isolated from a man between 40 and 49 years old with COVID-19, enrolled during active disease. The rearrangement joins TRBV5-4 to TRBJ2-3, with 7 bases that match TRBD2. The specimen was peripheral blood. CDR3 sequence reads: CASSYAGLSTDTQYF. The CDR3 nucleotides read TGTGCCAGCAGCTACGCGGGACTAAGCACAGATACGCAGTATTTT.